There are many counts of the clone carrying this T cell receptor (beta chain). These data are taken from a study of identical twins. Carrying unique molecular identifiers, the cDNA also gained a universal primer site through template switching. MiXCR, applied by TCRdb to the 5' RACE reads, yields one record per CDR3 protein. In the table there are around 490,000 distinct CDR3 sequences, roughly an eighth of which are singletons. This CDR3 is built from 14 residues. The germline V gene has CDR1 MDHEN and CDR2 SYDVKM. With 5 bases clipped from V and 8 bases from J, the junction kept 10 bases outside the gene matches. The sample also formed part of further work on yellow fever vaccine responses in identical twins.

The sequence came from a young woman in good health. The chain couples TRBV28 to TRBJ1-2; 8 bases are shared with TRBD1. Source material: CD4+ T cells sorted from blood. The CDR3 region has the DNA TGTGCCAGCAGTGCACACGGACAGGGCGGGGGCTACACCTTC. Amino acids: CASSAHGQGGGYTF.